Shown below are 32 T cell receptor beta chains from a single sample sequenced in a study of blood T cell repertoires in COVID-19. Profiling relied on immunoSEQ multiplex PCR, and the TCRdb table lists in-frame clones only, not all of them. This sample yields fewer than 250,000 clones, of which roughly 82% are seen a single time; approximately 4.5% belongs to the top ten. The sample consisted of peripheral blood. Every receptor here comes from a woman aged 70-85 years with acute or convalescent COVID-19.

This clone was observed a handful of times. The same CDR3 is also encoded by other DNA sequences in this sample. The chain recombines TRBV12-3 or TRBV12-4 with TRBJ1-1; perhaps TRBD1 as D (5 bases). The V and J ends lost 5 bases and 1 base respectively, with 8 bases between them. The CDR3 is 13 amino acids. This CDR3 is CASSLGGNTEAFF. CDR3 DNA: TGTGCCAGCAGTCTGGGGGGGAACACTGAAGCTTTCTTT.

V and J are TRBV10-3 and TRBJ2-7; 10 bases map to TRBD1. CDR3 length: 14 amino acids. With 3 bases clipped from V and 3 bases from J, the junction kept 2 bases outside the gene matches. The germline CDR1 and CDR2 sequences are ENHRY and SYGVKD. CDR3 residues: CAISDGTGDYEQYF. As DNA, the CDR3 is TGTGCCATCAGTGATGGGACAGGGGACTACGAGCAGTACTTC.

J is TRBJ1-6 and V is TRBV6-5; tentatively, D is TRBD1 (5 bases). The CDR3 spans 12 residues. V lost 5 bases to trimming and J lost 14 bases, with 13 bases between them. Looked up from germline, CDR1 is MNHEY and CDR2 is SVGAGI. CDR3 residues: CASSQEGRALHF. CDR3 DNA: TGTGCCAGCAGTCAGGAGGGGAGGGCCCTCCACTTT.

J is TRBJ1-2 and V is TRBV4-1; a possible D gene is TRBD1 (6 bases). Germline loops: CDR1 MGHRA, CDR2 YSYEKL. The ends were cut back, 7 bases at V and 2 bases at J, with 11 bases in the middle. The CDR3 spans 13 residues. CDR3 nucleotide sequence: TGCGCCAGCAAGGGTCAGGGGAACTATGGCTACACCTTC. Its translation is CASKGQGNYGYTF.

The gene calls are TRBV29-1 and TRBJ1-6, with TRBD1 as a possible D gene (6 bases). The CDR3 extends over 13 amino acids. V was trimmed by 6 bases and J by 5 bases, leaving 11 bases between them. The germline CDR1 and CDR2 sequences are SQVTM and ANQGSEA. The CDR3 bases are TGCAGCGTAAGACAGGCGGATAATTCACCCCTCCACTTT. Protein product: CSVRQADNSPLHF.

This CDR3 reads CASSLGPGITGNTIYF. The CDR3 nucleotides are TGTGCCAGCAGCTTAGGACCAGGGATTACTGGAAACACCATATATTTT. This rearrangement joins TRBV11-2 to TRBJ1-3; perhaps TRBD1 as D (5 bases). The V and J ends lost 1 base and 2 bases respectively, with 12 bases between them. Per germline, CDR1 SGHAT and CDR2 FQNNGV. This CDR3 is 16 amino acids long.

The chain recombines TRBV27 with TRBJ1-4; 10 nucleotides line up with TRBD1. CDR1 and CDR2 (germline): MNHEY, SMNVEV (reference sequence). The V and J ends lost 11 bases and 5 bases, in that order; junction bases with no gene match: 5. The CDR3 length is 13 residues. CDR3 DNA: TGTGCCTCCCGGACAGGGGGGAATGAAAAACTGTTTTTT. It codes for CASRTGGNEKLFF.

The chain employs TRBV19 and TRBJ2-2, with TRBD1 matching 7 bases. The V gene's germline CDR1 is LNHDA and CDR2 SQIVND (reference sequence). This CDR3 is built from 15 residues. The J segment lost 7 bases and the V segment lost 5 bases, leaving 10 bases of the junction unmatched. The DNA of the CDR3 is TGTGCCAGTAGTGTCTACAGGGGTGAGGGCGGGGAGCTGTTTTTT. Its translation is CASSVYRGEGGELFF.

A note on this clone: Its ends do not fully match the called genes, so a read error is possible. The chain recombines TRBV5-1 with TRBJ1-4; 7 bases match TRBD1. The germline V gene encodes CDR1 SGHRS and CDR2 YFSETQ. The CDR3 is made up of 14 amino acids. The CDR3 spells CASSSDRPKEKLFF. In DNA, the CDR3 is TGCGCCAGCAGCTCGGACAGGCCTAAAGAAAAACTGTTTTTT.

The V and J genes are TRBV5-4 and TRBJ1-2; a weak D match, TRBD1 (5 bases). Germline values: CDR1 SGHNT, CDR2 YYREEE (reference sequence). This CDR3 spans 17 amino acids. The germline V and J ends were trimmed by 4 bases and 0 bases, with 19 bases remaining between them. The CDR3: CASSPAGGTRANYGYTF. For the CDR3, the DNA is TGTGCCAGCAGCCCGGCAGGCGGGACGAGAGCTAACTATGGCTACACCTTC.

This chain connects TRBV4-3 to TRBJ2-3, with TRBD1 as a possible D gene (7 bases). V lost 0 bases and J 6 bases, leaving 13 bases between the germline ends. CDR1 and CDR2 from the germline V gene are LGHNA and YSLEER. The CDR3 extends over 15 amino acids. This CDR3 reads CASSQDLQGRDTQYF. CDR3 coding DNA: TGCGCCAGCAGCCAAGATCTACAGGGGAGGGATACGCAGTATTTT.

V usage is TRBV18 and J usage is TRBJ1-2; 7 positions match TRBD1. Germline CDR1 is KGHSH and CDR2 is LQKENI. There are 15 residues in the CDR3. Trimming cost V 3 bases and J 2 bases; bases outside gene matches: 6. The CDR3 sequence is CASSPQGQINYGYTF. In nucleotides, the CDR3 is TGTGCCAGCTCACCGCAGGGACAGATCAACTATGGCTACACCTTC.

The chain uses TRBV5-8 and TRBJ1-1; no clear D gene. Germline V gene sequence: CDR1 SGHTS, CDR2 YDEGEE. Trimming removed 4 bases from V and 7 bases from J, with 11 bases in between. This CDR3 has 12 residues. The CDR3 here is CASSRVKVEAFF. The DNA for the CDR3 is TGTGCCAGCAGCCGGGTAAAGGTTGAAGCTTTCTTT.

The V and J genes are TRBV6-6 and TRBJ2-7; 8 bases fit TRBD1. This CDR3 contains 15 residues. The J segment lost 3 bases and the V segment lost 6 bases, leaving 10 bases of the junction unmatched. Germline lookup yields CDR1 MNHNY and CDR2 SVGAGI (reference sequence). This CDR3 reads CASRDREQGGYEQYF. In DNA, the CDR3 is TGTGCCAGCAGGGACCGCGAACAGGGGGGCTACGAGCAGTACTTC.

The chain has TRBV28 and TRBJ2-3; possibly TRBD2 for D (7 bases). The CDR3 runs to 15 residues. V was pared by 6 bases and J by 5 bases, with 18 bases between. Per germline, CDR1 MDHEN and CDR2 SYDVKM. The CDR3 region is CASRSYSGGQDTQYF. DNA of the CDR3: TGTGCCAGCAGGTCCTATTCCGGGGGGCAAGATACGCAGTATTTT.

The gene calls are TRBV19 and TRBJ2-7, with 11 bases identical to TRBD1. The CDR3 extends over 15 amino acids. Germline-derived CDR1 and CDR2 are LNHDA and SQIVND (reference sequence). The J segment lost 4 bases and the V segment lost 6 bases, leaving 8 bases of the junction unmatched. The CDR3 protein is CASRRSGTGGYEQYF. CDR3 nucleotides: TGTGCCAGTAGGAGGTCGGGGACAGGGGGATACGAGCAGTACTTC.

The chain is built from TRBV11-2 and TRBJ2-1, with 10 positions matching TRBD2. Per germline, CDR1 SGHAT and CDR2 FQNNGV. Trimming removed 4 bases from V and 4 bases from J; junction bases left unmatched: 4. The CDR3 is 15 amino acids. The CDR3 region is CASSSLSGGYNEQFF. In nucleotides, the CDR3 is TGTGCCAGCAGCTCACTTAGCGGGGGGTACAATGAGCAGTTCTTC.

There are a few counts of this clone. Written as DNA, the CDR3 is TGTGCCAGCAGCTTAGATGTCCTATACGATACGCAGTATTTT. It translates to CASSLDVLYDTQYF. The V and J genes are TRBV7-2 and TRBJ2-3; no reliable D call. V was pared by 1 base and J by 6 bases, with 11 bases between. Germline values: CDR1 SGHTA, CDR2 FQGNSA. The CDR3 covers 14 residues.

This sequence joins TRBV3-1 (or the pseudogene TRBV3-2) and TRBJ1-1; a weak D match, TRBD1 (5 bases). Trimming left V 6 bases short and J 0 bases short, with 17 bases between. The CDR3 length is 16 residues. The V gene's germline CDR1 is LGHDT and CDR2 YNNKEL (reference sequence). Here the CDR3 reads CASRSPGLGLNTEAFF. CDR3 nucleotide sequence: TGTGCCAGCAGATCCCCAGGGTTAGGGTTGAACACTGAAGCTTTCTTT.

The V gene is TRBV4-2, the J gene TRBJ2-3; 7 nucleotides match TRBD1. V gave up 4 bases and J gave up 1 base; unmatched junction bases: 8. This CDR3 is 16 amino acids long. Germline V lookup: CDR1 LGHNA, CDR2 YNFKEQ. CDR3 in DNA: TGTGCCAGCAGCCCCCGAGTAGGGGGCGGCACAGATACGCAGTATTTT. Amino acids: CASSPRVGGGTDTQYF.

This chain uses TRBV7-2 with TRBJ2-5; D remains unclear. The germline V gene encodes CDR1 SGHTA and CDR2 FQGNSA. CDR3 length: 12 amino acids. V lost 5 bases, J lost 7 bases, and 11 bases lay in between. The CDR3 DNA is TGTGCCAGCAGCGTGCTAGGTGTGACCCAGTACTTC. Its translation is CASSVLGVTQYF. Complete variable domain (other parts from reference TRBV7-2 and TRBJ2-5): GAGVSQSPSNKVTEKGKDVELRCDPISGHTALYWYRQSLGQGLEFLIYFQGNSAPDKSGLPSDRFSAERTGGSVSTLTIQRTQQEDSAVYLCASSVLGVTQYFGPGTRLLVL.

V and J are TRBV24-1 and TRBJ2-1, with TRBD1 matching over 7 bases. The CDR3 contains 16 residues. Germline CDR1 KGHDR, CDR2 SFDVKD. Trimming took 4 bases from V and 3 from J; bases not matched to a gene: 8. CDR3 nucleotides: TGTGCCACCAGTGAGGGACAGACATCCTTCTACAATGAGCAGTTCTTC. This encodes CATSEGQTSFYNEQFF.

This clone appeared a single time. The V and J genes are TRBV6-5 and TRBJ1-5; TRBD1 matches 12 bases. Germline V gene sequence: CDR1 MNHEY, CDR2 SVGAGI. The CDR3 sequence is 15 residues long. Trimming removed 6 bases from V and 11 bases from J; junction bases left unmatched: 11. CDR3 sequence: CASSRDRGPLRAQHF. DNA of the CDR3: TGTGCCAGCAGCCGGGACAGGGGGCCCCTAAGGGCCCAGCATTTT.

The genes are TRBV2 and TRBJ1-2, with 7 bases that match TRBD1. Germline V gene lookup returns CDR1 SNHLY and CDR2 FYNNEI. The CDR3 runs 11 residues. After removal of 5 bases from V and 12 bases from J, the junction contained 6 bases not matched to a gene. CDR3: CASSPDREDTF. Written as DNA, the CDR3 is TGTGCCAGCAGTCCCGACAGGGAGGACACCTTC.

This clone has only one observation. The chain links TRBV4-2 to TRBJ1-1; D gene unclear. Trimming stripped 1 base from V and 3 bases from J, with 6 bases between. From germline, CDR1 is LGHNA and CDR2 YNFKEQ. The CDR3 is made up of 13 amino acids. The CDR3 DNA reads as TGTGCCAGCAGCCAAGGTCTGTACACTGAAGCTTTCTTT. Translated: CASSQGLYTEAFF.

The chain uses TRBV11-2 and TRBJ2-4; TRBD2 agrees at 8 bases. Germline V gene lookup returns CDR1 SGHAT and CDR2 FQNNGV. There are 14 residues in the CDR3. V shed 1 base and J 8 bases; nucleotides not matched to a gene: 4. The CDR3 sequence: CASSLVPGGDIQYF. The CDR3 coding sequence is TGTGCCAGCAGCTTAGTCCCCGGGGGGGACATTCAGTACTTC. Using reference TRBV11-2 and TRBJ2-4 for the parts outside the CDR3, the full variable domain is EAGVAQSPRYKIIEKRQSVAFWCNPISGHATLYWYQQILGQGPKLLIQFQNNGVVDDSQLPKDRFSAERLKGVDSTLKIQPAKLEDSAVYLCASSLVPGGDIQYFGAGTRLSVL.

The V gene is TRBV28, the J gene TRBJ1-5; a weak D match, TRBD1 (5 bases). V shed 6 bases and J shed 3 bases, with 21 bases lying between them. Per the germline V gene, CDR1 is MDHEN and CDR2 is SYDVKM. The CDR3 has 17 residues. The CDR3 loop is CASSFIGGSGSNQPQHF. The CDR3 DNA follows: TGTGCCAGCAGCTTTATCGGGGGGTCGGGGTCCAATCAGCCCCAGCATTTT.

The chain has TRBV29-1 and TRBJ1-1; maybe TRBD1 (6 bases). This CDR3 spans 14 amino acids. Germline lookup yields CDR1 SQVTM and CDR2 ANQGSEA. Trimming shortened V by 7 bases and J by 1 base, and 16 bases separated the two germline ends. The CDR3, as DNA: TGCAGCGCGACCCTTAGACAGGCGAACACTGAAGCTTTCTTT. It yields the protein CSATLRQANTEAFF.

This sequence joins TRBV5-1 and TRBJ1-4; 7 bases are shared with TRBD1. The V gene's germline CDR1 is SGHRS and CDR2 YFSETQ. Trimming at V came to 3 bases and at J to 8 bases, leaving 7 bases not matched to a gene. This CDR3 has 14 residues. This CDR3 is CASSSTTGIEKLFF. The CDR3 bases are TGCGCCAGCAGCTCCACGACAGGGATCGAAAAACTGTTTTTT. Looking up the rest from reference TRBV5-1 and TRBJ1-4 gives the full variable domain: KAGVTQTPRYLIKTRGQQVTLSCSPISGHRSVSWYQQTPGQGLQFLFEYFSETQRNKGNFPGRFSGRQFSNSRSEMNVSTLELGDSALYLCASSSTTGIEKLFFGSGTQLSVL.

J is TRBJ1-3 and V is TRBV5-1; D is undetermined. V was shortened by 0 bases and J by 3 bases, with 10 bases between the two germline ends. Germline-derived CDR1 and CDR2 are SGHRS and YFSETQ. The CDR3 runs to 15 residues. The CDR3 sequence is CASSLGAVGGNTIYF. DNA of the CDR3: TGCGCCAGCAGCTTGGGGGCAGTAGGTGGAAACACCATATATTTT.

CDR3 residues: CASSPPLGQGANEKLFF. CDR3 DNA: TGTGCCAGCTCACCACCCCTAGGACAGGGGGCTAATGAAAAACTGTTTTTT. This chain links TRBV18 with TRBJ1-4; TRBD1 agrees at 10 bases. J gave up 3 bases and V 0 bases, and 4 bases lay outside the gene matches. Germline V gene data show CDR1 as KGHSH and CDR2 as LQKENI. The CDR3 consists of 17 residues. Looking up the rest from reference TRBV18 and TRBJ1-4 gives the full variable domain: NAGVMQNPRHLVRRRGQEARLRCSPMKGHSHVYWYRQLPEEGLKFMVYLQKENIIDESGMPKERFSAEFPKEGPSILRIQQVVRGDSAAYFCASSPPLGQGANEKLFFGSGTQLSVL.

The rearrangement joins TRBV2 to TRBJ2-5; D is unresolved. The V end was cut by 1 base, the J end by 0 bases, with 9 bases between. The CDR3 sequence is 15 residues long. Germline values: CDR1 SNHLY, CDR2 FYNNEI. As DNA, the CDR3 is TGTGCCAGCAGTGAAGGTCCGGTGGACCAAGAGACCCAGTACTTC. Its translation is CASSEGPVDQETQYF.